The rows below give T cell receptor beta chains drawn from one sample of a study of OX40 agonist ivuxolimab in advanced cancers. Generated by immunoSEQ multiplex PCR, the TCRdb table keeps only in-frame clones and is missing some. The sample holds about 94,000 clones, over 75% seen once. Sequencing was performed on CD4+ or CD8+ T cells sorted from blood, taken in a trial of the OX40 agonist ivuxolimab. The receptors were sampled from an adult with an advanced solid tumor such as melanoma, head and neck, liver or kidney cancer. Both conserved end residues are part of each CDR3. A D gene is named only where the DNA matches it firmly. Part of the rows lack a size; the others show once, few, many or a class for expanded clones.

j_call,d_call,clone_size,v_call,cdr3_aa,cdr3_nt
TRBJ1-2,TRBD1,.,TRBV28,CASSQGAYGYTF,TGTGCCAGCAGTCAGGGGGCCTATGGCTACACCTTC
TRBJ2-7,.,.,TRBV29-1,CSVSGGGQSYEQYF,TGCAGCGTTTCGGGCGGGGGCCAATCCTACGAGCAGTACTTC
TRBJ2-7,TRBD2,.,TRBV13,CASSSSGGNEQYF,TGTGCCAGCAGCTCAAGCGGGGGTAACGAGCAGTACTTC
TRBJ1-1,TRBD1,.,TRBV11-2,CASSPTGGATEAFF,TGTGCCAGCAGCCCGACAGGGGGCGCGACTGAAGCTTTCTTT
TRBJ1-5,.,.,TRBV21-1,CASSNAAAEYSNQPQHF,TGTGCCAGCAGCAATGCGGCAGCCGAGTATAGCAATCAGCCCCAGCATTTT
TRBJ1-5,.,.,TRBV5-4,CASSLIPDQPQHF,TGTGCCAGCAGCTTGATACCTGATCAGCCCCAGCATTTT
TRBJ1-2,TRBD1,many,TRBV28,CASSFDRGHNYGYTF,TGTGCCAGCAGTTTCGACAGGGGACATAACTATGGCTACACCTTC
TRBJ2-7,.,.,TRBV6-6,CASSYMGGATSYEQYF,TGTGCCAGCAGTTACATGGGCGGGGCCACTTCCTACGAGCAGTACTTC
TRBJ2-6,.,.,TRBV16,CASSQSRGIDVLTF,TGTGCCAGCAGCCAATCTCGGGGGATCGACGTCCTGACTTTC
TRBJ2-2,TRBD1,.,TRBV11-3,CASSPDRVSGELFF,TGTGCCAGCAGCCCGGACAGGGTGTCCGGGGAGCTGTTTTTT
TRBJ2-1,TRBD2,.,TRBV5-4,CASSLNPGRGDTEQFF,TGTGCCAGCAGCCTCAATCCTGGGCGGGGGGACACTGAGCAGTTCTTC
TRBJ1-4,.,.,TRBV25-1,CASSDRQVNEKLFF,TGTGCCAGCAGTGATCGACAGGTTAATGAAAAACTGTTTTTT
TRBJ2-5,TRBD2,.,TRBV29-1,CSVGRGAAETQYF,TGCAGCGTTGGGCGGGGGGCTGCGGAGACCCAGTACTTC
TRBJ1-6,.,.,TRBV10-3,CATTGTAVNSPLHF,TGTGCCACCACAGGGACTGCAGTTAATTCACCCCTCCACTTT
TRBJ2-5,.,.,TRBV6-6,CASNRKGGETQYF,TGTGCCAGCAACAGGAAGGGCGGAGAGACCCAGTACTTC
TRBJ1-2,TRBD1,.,TRBV7-2,CASSLAEVRTGSYGYTF,TGTGCCAGCAGCTTAGCCGAAGTGCGGACAGGGTCTTATGGCTACACCTTC
TRBJ2-5,.,.,TRBV5-4,CASSDPDQETQYF,TGTGCCAGCAGCGATCCAGACCAAGAGACCCAGTACTTC
TRBJ1-2,TRBD1,.,TRBV4-1,CASSFDDRGLGGYTF,TGCGCCAGCAGCTTTGATGACAGGGGGCTGGGAGGCTACACCTTC
TRBJ2-7,TRBD1,.,TRBV2,CASVLGTGAHHEQYF,TGTGCCAGTGTACTTGGGACAGGGGCGCACCACGAGCAGTACTTC
TRBJ1-1,.,.,TRBV9,CASSARDSTEAFF,TGTGCCAGCAGCGCTCGGGACTCCACTGAAGCTTTCTTT
TRBJ2-3,.,once,TRBV10-2,CASSGLRSTDTQYF,TGCGCCAGCAGTGGTCTCAGGAGCACAGATACGCAGTATTTT
TRBJ2-1,TRBD1,.,TRBV27,CASSALLRGLSSYNEQFF,TGTGCCAGCAGTGCCCTCCTTAGGGGGCTTAGCTCCTACAATGAGCAGTTCTTC
TRBJ2-5,.,.,TRBV5-1,CASSLGRAETQYF,TGCGCCAGCAGCTTGGGCAGGGCAGAGACCCAGTACTTC
TRBJ2-1,.,.,TRBV27,CASSPERGAGYNEQFF,TGTGCCAGCAGTCCCGAGAGGGGGGCAGGATACAATGAGCAGTTCTTC
TRBJ2-5,TRBD1,.,TRBV25-1,CASADRIFETQYF,TGTGCCAGCGCGGACAGGATTTTTGAGACCCAGTACTTC
TRBJ2-5,TRBD2,.,TRBV11-2,CASRPAGGPPQETQYF,TGTGCCAGCAGACCAGCGGGGGGGCCCCCACAAGAGACCCAGTACTTC
TRBJ1-3,.,.,TRBV30,CAWNPFLSGNTIYF,TGTGCCTGGAACCCGTTCCTCTCTGGAAACACCATATATTTT
TRBJ2-7,.,.,TRBV7-9,CASSRTGQMTYEQYF,TGTGCCAGCAGCCGTACCGGACAAATGACCTACGAGCAGTACTTC
TRBJ1-2,.,few,TRBV7-2,CASSGLNYGYTF,TGTGCCAGCAGCGGGCTTAACTATGGCTACACCTTC
TRBJ1-1,.,.,TRBV7-9,CASSLDGQGRTEAFF,TGTGCCAGCAGCTTAGATGGGCAGGGAAGGACTGAAGCTTTCTTT
TRBJ2-3,.,.,TRBV7-3,CASSLNMADTQYF,TGTGCCAGCAGCTTAAATATGGCAGATACGCAGTATTTT
TRBJ2-1,TRBD2,.,TRBV27,CASSSPTSGGPGTYNEQFF,TGTGCCAGCAGTTCCCCGACTAGCGGGGGGCCCGGGACTTACAATGAGCAGTTCTTC
TRBJ2-7,.,few,TRBV19,CASSGDRTYEQYF,TGTGCCAGTAGTGGCGACAGGACCTACGAGCAGTACTTC
TRBJ1-1,.,few,TRBV9,CASSVLVNTEAFF,TGTGCCAGCAGCGTATTGGTGAACACTGAAGCTTTCTTT
TRBJ1-4,.,.,TRBV18,CASSPRRDNEKLFF,TGTGCCAGCTCACCACGGAGGGATAATGAAAAACTGTTTTTT
TRBJ1-2,.,.,TRBV6-5,CASSLQGNYGYTF,TGTGCCAGCAGTCTCCAGGGGAACTATGGCTACACCTTC
TRBJ2-5,TRBD1,.,TRBV19,CASSIGTGGRGETQYF,TGTGCCAGTAGTATAGGGACAGGGGGCAGGGGAGAGACCCAGTACTTC
TRBJ2-5,TRBD1,.,TRBV7-9,CASSLRRIVDRGRETQYF,TGTGCCAGCAGCTTAAGGAGAATCGTGGACAGGGGGCGAGAGACCCAGTACTTC
TRBJ2-4,TRBD1,.,TRBV27,CASSLSPGQGRSAKNIQYF,TGTGCCAGCAGTTTATCCCCGGGACAGGGACGCAGTGCCAAAAACATTCAGTACTTC
TRBJ2-3,.,.,TRBV4-2,CASSPGRFWTDTQYF,TGTGCCAGCAGCCCTGGCCGCTTCTGGACAGATACGCAGTATTTT
TRBJ2-1,TRBD1,.,TRBV19,CASLGQGLNNEQFF,TGTGCCAGCCTTGGACAGGGTCTTAACAATGAGCAGTTCTTC
TRBJ2-1,TRBD2,.,TRBV7-9,CASSFMVAGGLYNEQFF,TGTGCCAGCAGCTTTATGGTAGCGGGGGGGCTCTACAATGAGCAGTTCTTC
TRBJ2-7,.,few,TRBV5-1,CASRGDPVRHEQYF,TGCGCCAGCAGGGGGGACCCCGTGAGGCACGAGCAGTACTTC
TRBJ1-3,.,.,TRBV30,CAWSHYSDSGNTIYF,TGTGCCTGGAGTCATTACAGTGACTCTGGAAACACCATATATTTT
TRBJ1-1,.,.,TRBV5-1,CASSLAGGQMNTEAFF,TGCGCCAGCAGCTTGGCGGGAGGACAAATGAACACTGAAGCTTTCTTT
TRBJ2-7,.,.,TRBV7-9,CASSFWGRQGGEQYF,TGTGCCAGCAGCTTTTGGGGGCGGCAGGGAGGTGAGCAGTACTTC
TRBJ2-1,.,.,TRBV9,CASSRRGTSPYNEQFF,TGTGCCAGCAGCCGGCGCGGGACATCACCCTACAATGAGCAGTTCTTC
TRBJ2-7,.,.,TRBV21-1,CASSLGQGYEQYF,TGTGCCAGCAGCTTGGGACAGGGGTACGAGCAGTACTTC
TRBJ1-5,.,.,TRBV27,CASSRRQGGNQPQHF,TGTGCCAGCAGCCGCCGGCAGGGAGGCAATCAGCCCCAGCATTTT
TRBJ1-5,TRBD1,.,TRBV27,CASSSGQVKNQPQHF,TGTGCCAGCAGTTCCGGACAGGTGAAGAATCAGCCCCAGCATTTT
TRBJ2-7,.,.,TRBV5-8,CASSSLGGQQTYEQYF,TGTGCCAGCAGCTCGTTAGGCGGACAACAAACCTACGAGCAGTACTTC